This T cell receptor beta chain was sequenced during a study of T cell clusters in autoimmune cytopenias. TRB was amplified from roughly 270 ng of peripheral blood genomic DNA per sample. Multiplex touch-down PCR amplified TRB using TRB-A and TRB-B pools in one tube. Each CDR3 protein gets one entry in TCRdb, which reprocessed the multiplex PCR reads and gives no DNA. The table counts thousands of distinct CDR3 sequences; under 30% lies in the top ten. The CDR3 totals 16 residues. Per germline, CDR1 MNHEY and CDR2 SVGAGI. Points from the study as a whole: Comparing secondary cytopenia with chronic lymphocytic leukemia showed no cluster-lack signature, apparently masked by lymphoma repertoire. Active autoimmune hepatitis patients had almost three-fold fewer exclusive TRB clusters than healthy donors.

This clonotype is labeled medium-sized based on frequency. As yet, its antigen is unknown. This receptor was taken from a human donor with an autoimmune cytopenia or autoimmune hepatitis (not recorded which). The rearrangement uses TRBV6-5 and TRBJ2-3. Sequencing input: peripheral blood. This CDR3 reads CASSYSPGPSTDTQYF.